The 26 T cell receptor beta chains below were found in one sample sequenced in a study of blood T cells in healthy people across ages. The use of a sample-barcoded 5' primer and a J-beta primer mix characterized a second PCR of roughly 6 to 12 cycles. TCRdb re-derived calls from the 5' RACE reads in MiXCR, one entry per CDR3 protein. In the table there are 650,000 to 1,000,000 distinct CDR3 sequences, less than 60% of which are singletons. Sequencing was carried out using blood. All receptors come from a man older than 75 in good health.

CDR3: CSAPLDRTYEQYF. DNA of the CDR3: TGCAGTGCTCCCCTAGACCGTACCTACGAGCAGTACTTC. The V call is TRBV20-1, the J call TRBJ2-7; no clear D. V was trimmed by 5 bases and J by 2 bases, leaving 13 bases between them. Germline loops: CDR1 DFQATT, CDR2 SNEGSKA (reference sequence). CDR3 length equals 13 residues.

The chain employs TRBV3-1 and TRBJ2-2; D tentatively reads TRBD1 or TRBD2 (6 bases each). The CDR3 spans 15 residues. V lost 2 bases and J 5 bases, leaving 12 bases between the germline ends. Germline V CDR1 and CDR2: LGHDT, YNNKEL (reference sequence). The CDR3 coding sequence is TGTGCCAGCAGCCAAAGGGGGACTGGGACCGGGGAGCTGTTTTTT. Protein sequence: CASSQRGTGTGELFF. Supplemented by reference TRBV3-1 and TRBJ2-2, the full variable domain reads DTAVSQTPKYLVTQMGNDKSIKCEQNLGHDTMYWYKQDSKKFLKIMFSYNNKELIINETVPNRFSPKSPDKAHLNLHINSLELGDSAVYFCASSQRGTGTGELFFGEGSRLTVL.

A remark on this clonotype: This may be a read error: a much more frequent sequence differs by one nucleotide. The chain joins TRBV12-3 or TRBV12-4 to TRBJ2-5, with TRBD2 matching 9 bases. V was pared by 7 bases and J by 2 bases, with 8 bases of the junction left unmatched. This CDR3 has 15 amino acids. The CDR3 DNA reads TGTGCCAGCACCCCTACGACTAGCGGACAAGAGACCCAGTACTTC. It yields the protein CASTPTTSGQETQYF.

The CDR3 reads CSVDSGRGYTF. DNA of the CDR3: TGCAGCGTTGATTCAGGGCGAGGCTACACCTTC. The rearrangement links TRBV29-1 to TRBJ1-2; tentatively, D is TRBD1 (5 bases). This CDR3 comprises 11 residues. The germline gives CDR1 SQVTM, CDR2 ANQGSEA. V dropped 3 bases and J dropped 8 bases, with 10 bases sitting between them.

In the case of this clonotype: At one boundary the junction diverges from the germline segment, which might be a read error. This chain joins TRBV27 and TRBJ2-1, with D perhaps TRBD1 (6 bases). This CDR3 is built from 11 residues. Per the germline V gene, CDR1 is MNHEY and CDR2 is SMNVEV (reference sequence). The CDR3 loop reads CASEGVHEQFF. The CDR3 DNA follows: TGCGCCAGCGAGGGGGTCCATGAGCAGTTCTTC.

The chain joins TRBV12-3 or TRBV12-4 to TRBJ1-1; D not certain. V was pared by 3 bases and J by 5 bases, with 10 bases between. The CDR3 contains 13 residues. The CDR3 DNA reads as TGTGCCAGCAGTTTGCTACGGGGAACTGAAGCTTTCTTT. Its protein is CASSLLRGTEAFF.

This clonotype was detected many times. The V call is TRBV7-2, the J call TRBJ2-3, with a tentative D call TRBD2 (5 bases). Germline CDR1 and CDR2: SGHTA and FQGNSA. V gave up 4 bases and J gave up 4 bases, with 12 bases separating them. The CDR3 is 14 residues long. The CDR3 loop reads CASSSSLVADTQYF. The CDR3 nucleotides read TGTGCCAGCAGCTCTTCACTAGTAGCAGATACGCAGTATTTT.

This clonotype was seen a single time. The CDR3 nucleotides read TGCAGCGTTGGTAGAGGACAGGGCTACAAGCAGTACTTC. Translated, it gives CSVGRGQGYKQYF. This rearrangement joins TRBV29-1 to TRBJ2-4; 8 bases line up with TRBD1. CDR1 SQVTM and CDR2 ANQGSEA come from the germline V gene. The CDR3 runs to 13 residues. V was clipped by 4 bases and J by 13 bases; unmatched bases: 12.

The J gene is TRBJ1-2, the V gene TRBV12-3 or TRBV12-4, with 7 positions matching TRBD1. This CDR3 is built from 14 residues. Germline trimming cut 1 base from V and 8 bases from J; bases unmatched to any gene: 7. The CDR3, as DNA: TGTGCCAGCAGTTTAGGGGGACAGCAGCAAGGCTACACCTTC. Translation gives CASSLGGQQQGYTF.

This clonotype has only a few counts. This chain joins TRBV7-2 and TRBJ2-4; 7 nucleotides match TRBD2. Looked up from germline, CDR1 is SGHTA and CDR2 is FQGNSA. The CDR3 totals 14 residues. With 1 base clipped from V and 8 bases from J, the junction kept 5 bases outside the gene matches. The CDR3 DNA follows: TGTGCCAGCAGCTTAGTCTTGAGCGGGGACATTCAGTACTTC. Its protein product is CASSLVLSGDIQYF.

V gene TRBV13 combines with J gene TRBJ2-7, with D unclear. The CDR3 spans 15 residues. The germline V gene has CDR1 PRHDT and CDR2 FYEKMQ (reference sequence). V lost 5 bases and J lost 0, with 14 bases in between. CDR3 region: CASSLSRRLSYEQYF. The CDR3 DNA is TGTGCCAGCAGCCTCTCGAGGAGACTCTCCTACGAGCAGTACTTC. Full variable domain (missing parts from reference TRBV13 and TRBJ2-7): AAGVIQSPRHLIKEKRETATLKCYPIPRHDTVYWYQQGPGQDPQFLISFYEKMQSDKGSIPDRFSAQQFSDYHSELNMSSLELGDSALYFCASSLSRRLSYEQYFGPGTRLTVT.

This clonotype has more than one count but fewer than ten. Possible read error: a much larger clone is one base away. The rearrangement uses TRBV6-2 or TRBV6-3 and TRBJ2-7; D tentatively fits TRBD1 or TRBD2 (6 bases each). V lost 7 bases and J 7 bases, leaving 20 bases between the germline ends. The CDR3 sequence is 14 residues long. Germline V CDR1 and CDR2: MNHEY, SVGEGT. The CDR3 coding sequence is TGTGCCAGCACGGGGGACACACGGGTCTATGAGCAGTACTTC. This gives the protein CASTGDTRVYEQYF.

This clonotype was picked up many times. V gene TRBV10-3 combines with J gene TRBJ2-7, with no clear D. Per the germline V gene, CDR1 is ENHRY and CDR2 is SYGVKD. V was clipped by 1 base and J by 7 bases, with 8 bases between them. The CDR3 is 12 residues long. CDR3 region: CAISELGREQYF. In DNA, the CDR3 is TGTGCCATCAGTGAGTTGGGCCGGGAGCAGTACTTC.

The chain has TRBV6-6 and TRBJ2-1; the D is unclear. The CDR3 spans 13 residues. In germline, CDR1 is MNHNY, CDR2 SVGAGI (reference sequence). V was cut by 6 bases and J by 10 bases, with 16 bases left in between. The CDR3 region has the DNA TGTGCCAGCAGCCCCATGGGAATAGGGGAGCAGTTCTTC. Protein sequence: CASSPMGIGEQFF.

Comments on this clonotype: One junction end does not reproduce the germline sequence, and a read error may be involved. The CDR3 loop is CASSLGAGAYNKQFF. The DNA of the CDR3 is TGTGCCAGCAGCTTGGGGGCCGGGGCTTACAATAAGCAGTTCTTC. The rearrangement joins TRBV5-5 to TRBJ2-1; D is possibly TRBD1 or TRBD2 (5 bases each). CDR1 is SGHKS and CDR2 is YYEKEE in the germline V gene (reference sequence). The CDR3 totals 15 residues.

CDR3 amino acids: CASRQGTDYGYTF. The CDR3, as DNA: TGTGCCAGCAGGCAGGGGACAGATTATGGCTACACCTTC. The chain employs TRBV6-4 and TRBJ1-2; 7 bases align to TRBD1. The V and J ends lost 6 bases and 5 bases, in that order; junction bases with no gene match: 6. Looked up from germline, CDR1 is MRHNA and CDR2 is SNTAGT. CDR3 size: 13 residues.

CDR3 region: CASSSAVQGGPQPQHF. As DNA, the CDR3 is TGTGCCAGCAGCTCAGCCGTTCAGGGGGGCCCTCAGCCCCAGCATTTT. J is TRBJ1-5 and V is TRBV7-9; TRBD1 aligns across 7 bases. CDR1 is SEHNR, CDR2 FQNEAQ, per germline (reference sequence). The V segment lost 4 bases and the J segment 6 bases; nucleotides outside the gene matches: 12. The CDR3 has 16 amino acids. The full variable domain, rest sourced from reference TRBV7-9 and TRBJ1-5, is DTGVSQNPRHKITKRGQNVTFRCDPISEHNRLYWYRQTLGQGPEFLTYFQNEAQLEKSRLLSDRFSAERPKGSFSTLEIQRTEQGDSAMYLCASSSAVQGGPQPQHFGDGTRLSIL.

CDR3 bases: TGCAGCGTGGCACGCACAGATACGCAGTATTTT. Its protein is CSVARTDTQYF. This chain connects TRBV29-1 to TRBJ2-3, with no clear D. The CDR3 is 11 residues long. The germline CDR1 and CDR2 sequences are SQVTM and ANQGSEA. Trimming left V 6 bases short and J 1 base short, with 5 bases between.

This clonotype was seen many times. The chain employs TRBV7-2 and TRBJ2-3, with 7 bases aligning to TRBD2. From germline, CDR1 is SGHTA and CDR2 FQGNSA. The CDR3 sequence is 15 residues long. After removal of 4 bases from V and 7 bases from J, the junction contained 11 bases not matched to a gene. The CDR3, as DNA: TGTGCCAGCAGCTACGACAGCGGGACTACTTATACGCAGTATTTT. Translation: CASSYDSGTTYTQYF.

This CDR3 reads CATRTSGVTDTQYF. The CDR3 nucleotides read TGTGCCACCAGGACTAGCGGGGTCACAGATACGCAGTATTTT. The chain joins TRBV12-3 or TRBV12-4 to TRBJ2-3, with 12 bases lining up with TRBD2. The CDR3 runs to 14 residues. Trimming took 10 bases from V and 2 from J; bases not matched to a gene: 4.

This clonotype has only a few counts. V is TRBV7-2 and J is TRBJ2-5; perhaps TRBD2 as D (5 bases). Between the trimmed V and J ends, which lost 7 bases and 2 bases, there was a span of 20 bases. This CDR3 is 16 amino acids long. Germline V lookup: CDR1 SGHTA, CDR2 FQGNSA. The CDR3 bases are TGTGCCAGCAACTGGCCCGCGGGCCAACGACAAGAGACCCAGTACTTC. Protein: CASNWPAGQRQETQYF.

The table lists this clonotype with a few counts. The chain is built from TRBV7-3 and TRBJ2-2; the D gene could be TRBD1 or TRBD2 (6 bases each). The CDR3 has 15 amino acids. CDR1 SGHTA and CDR2 FQGTGA come from the germline V gene. The germline V and J ends were trimmed by 5 bases and 6 bases, with 16 bases remaining between them. The CDR3 is CASSPNQGTAGELFF. The CDR3 region has the DNA TGTGCCAGCAGCCCAAACCAGGGGACTGCCGGGGAGCTGTTTTTT.

The V and J genes are TRBV30 and TRBJ2-7; D call uncertain. Trimming left V 2 bases short and J 0 bases short, with 14 bases between. This CDR3 has 15 residues. Germline V gene data show CDR1 as GTSNPN and CDR2 as SVGIG (reference sequence). The CDR3 DNA follows: TGTGCCTGGAGTCCTCCGGCAGCAAGCTCCTACGAGCAGTACTTC. It yields the protein CAWSPPAASSYEQYF.

The rearrangement joins TRBV5-5 to TRBJ2-7; D ambiguous. The CDR3 is 14 residues long. In germline, CDR1 is SGHKS, CDR2 YYEKEE (reference sequence). Trimming pared 1 base from V and 4 bases from J, leaving 12 bases between. CDR3 in amino acids: CASSLSNGPYEQYF. The DNA of the CDR3 is TGTGCCAGCAGCTTGAGTAACGGGCCGTACGAGCAGTACTTC.

The rearrangement uses TRBV5-1 and TRBJ1-4, with unresolved D. V lost 2 bases, J lost 8 bases, and 13 bases lay in between. From germline, CDR1 is SGHRS and CDR2 YFSETQ. The CDR3 has 14 residues. The CDR3 is CASSFAVGEEKLFF. In DNA, the CDR3 is TGCGCCAGCAGCTTTGCCGTCGGTGAAGAAAAACTGTTTTTT.

This clonotype was counted only a few times. V usage is TRBV29-1 and J usage is TRBJ2-7; 9 positions agree with TRBD1. CDR1 is SQVTM, CDR2 ANQGSEA, per germline. The CDR3 covers 13 residues. After removal of 7 bases from V and 9 bases from J, the junction contained 13 bases not matched to a gene. In nucleotides, the CDR3 is TGCAGCGCCCGGGTTGGGACAGGGATAGGGCAGTACTTC. Residues: CSARVGTGIGQYF.